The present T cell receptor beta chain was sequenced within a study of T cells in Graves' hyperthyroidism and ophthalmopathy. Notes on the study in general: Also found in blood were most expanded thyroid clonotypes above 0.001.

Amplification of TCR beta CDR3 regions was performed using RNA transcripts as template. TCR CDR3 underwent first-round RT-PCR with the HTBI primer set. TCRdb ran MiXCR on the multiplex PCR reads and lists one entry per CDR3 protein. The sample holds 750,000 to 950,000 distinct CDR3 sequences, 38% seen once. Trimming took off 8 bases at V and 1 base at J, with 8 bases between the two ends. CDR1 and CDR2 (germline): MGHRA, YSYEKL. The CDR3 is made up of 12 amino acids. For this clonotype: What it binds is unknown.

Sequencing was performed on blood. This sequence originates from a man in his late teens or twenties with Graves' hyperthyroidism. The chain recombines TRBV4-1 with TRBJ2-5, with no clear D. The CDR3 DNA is TGCGCCAGCGGACCTCCCCAAGAGACCCAGTACTTC. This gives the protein CASGPPQETQYF.